This is a list of T cell receptor beta chains from one sample in a study of regulatory T cells in long-lasting Graves disease. One entry per CDR3 protein, called by TCRdb with MiXCR from the multiplex PCR reads. The sample contains around 460,000 distinct CDR3 sequences, roughly 23% of which appear only once. Sequencing was performed on peripheral blood mononuclear cells (PBMCs), taken when the disease was refractory, from a patient treated with antithyroid drugs. The origin of the receptors is a female donor with Graves disease. CDR3s include the opening cysteine and the closing phenylalanine or tryptophan. The order of the fields is J gene, D gene, V gene, clone size, CDR3 protein, CDR3 DNA. D genes are given only for firm matches. Size is stated for part of the rows, as once, few or many counts, or as a class when the clone is expanded.

TRBJ1-3,.,TRBV12-3/TRBV12-4,.,CASRWGGNTIYF,TGTGCCAGCAGGTGGGGTGGAAACACCATATATTTT
TRBJ2-2,.,TRBV19,many,CASSIMVDAGELFF,TGTGCCAGTAGTATTATGGTAGACGCCGGGGAGCTGTTTTTT
TRBJ2-7,TRBD2,TRBV28,.,CASRFGGIAYGQYF,TGTGCCAGCAGATTCGGGGGGATCGCCTACGGGCAGTACTTC
TRBJ2-6,.,TRBV28,few,CASSLGGAGASGANVLTF,TGTGCCAGCAGTTTGGGGGGCGCAGGGGCCTCTGGGGCCAACGTCCTGACTTTC
TRBJ1-4,TRBD1,TRBV6-5,many,CASSSSDRGNEKLFF,TGTGCCAGCAGTTCCTCTGACAGGGGAAATGAAAAACTGTTTTTT
TRBJ1-2,.,TRBV5-6,.,CASSFNYRATHGYTF,TGTGCCAGCAGCTTTAACTACAGGGCCACACATGGCTACACCTTC
TRBJ1-5,.,TRBV4-1,.,CASRAGGYSNQPQHF,TGCGCCTCGCGGGCAGGAGGGTATAGCAATCAGCCCCAGCATTTT
TRBJ2-7,TRBD1,TRBV4-3,.,CASSQGTGGPQYF,TGCGCCAGCAGCCAAGGGACAGGGGGACCGCAGTACTTC
TRBJ1-2,.,TRBV5-1,few,CASSLPPGGRGAGGYTF,TGCGCCAGCAGCTTGCCCCCCGGAGGTAGGGGGGCAGGTGGCTACACCTTC
TRBJ1-2,.,TRBV7-3,.,CASSLDGNYAYTF,TGTGCCAGCAGCCTTGACGGGAACTATGCCTACACCTTC
TRBJ2-1,.,TRBV20-1,.,CSALGGFSYNEQFF,TGCAGTGCCCTAGGTGGTTTCTCCTACAATGAGCAGTTCTTC
TRBJ2-7,.,TRBV20-1,.,CSANPLKQGPYEQYF,TGCAGTGCCAACCCGTTAAAGCAGGGGCCCTACGAGCAGTACTTC
TRBJ2-3,TRBD2,TRBV7-8,.,CASSLVGASGYQDTQYF,TGTGCCAGCAGCTTAGTGGGTGCTAGCGGATATCAGGATACGCAGTATTTT
TRBJ2-4,.,TRBV20-1,few,CSASQGPSRDIQYF,TGCAGTGCTTCACAAGGACCCTCAAGGGACATTCAGTACTTC
TRBJ1-1,TRBD1,TRBV9,few,CASSNIGTGEAFF,TGTGCCAGCAGCAACATTGGGACAGGGGAAGCTTTCTTT
TRBJ2-5,.,TRBV4-1,many,CASSQDTGRQTQYF,TGCGCCAGCAGCCAAGATACGGGAAGGCAGACCCAGTACTTC
TRBJ1-4,.,TRBV7-9,many,CASSYQARAEKLFF,TGTGCCAGCAGCTATCAGGCCAGGGCGGAAAAACTGTTTTTT
TRBJ1-2,TRBD1,TRBV7-2,.,CASSRYRDRSAYGYTF,TGTGCCAGCAGCCGCTATCGGGACAGGTCTGCTTATGGCTACACCTTC
TRBJ2-7,.,TRBV7-2,.,CASSLGFPDEQYF,TGTGCCAGCAGCCTAGGGTTTCCCGACGAGCAGTACTTC
TRBJ1-2,TRBD1,TRBV20-1,many,CSAVRDRQLGGYTF,TGCAGTGCTGTCCGGGACAGGCAGTTGGGTGGCTACACCTTC
TRBJ2-7,TRBD1,TRBV28,many,CASSTGTVTYEQYF,TGTGCCAGCAGTACCGGGACAGTGACCTACGAGCAGTACTTC
TRBJ1-1,TRBD1,TRBV7-2,.,CASSGTGSFTEAFF,TGTGCCAGCAGCGGGACAGGGTCCTTCACTGAAGCTTTCTTT
TRBJ1-1,.,TRBV20-1,many,CSARGGGGNTEAFF,TGCAGTGCTAGAGGGGGGGGTGGGAACACTGAAGCTTTCTTT
TRBJ1-1,.,TRBV10-3,.,CASLGPKNTEAFF,TGTGCCAGCCTCGGACCGAAGAACACTGAAGCTTTCTTT
TRBJ1-2,.,TRBV7-6,many,CASSSSGYYGYTF,TGTGCCAGCAGCTCCAGCGGATACTATGGCTACACCTTC
TRBJ2-1,.,TRBV5-1,.,CASSLAPASSVNEQFF,TGCGCCAGCAGCTTGGCGCCTGCCAGTTCGGTCAATGAGCAGTTCTTC
TRBJ2-7,TRBD1,TRBV24-1,many,CATSSTGTGMSEQYF,TGTGCCACCAGTTCAACCGGGACAGGGATGAGCGAGCAGTACTTC
TRBJ1-2,TRBD1,TRBV29-1,many,CSVATGQGGYGYTF,TGCAGCGTCGCCACGGGACAGGGAGGGTATGGCTACACCTTC
TRBJ1-6,TRBD1,TRBV3-1,.,CASSRARGLSPLHF,TGTGCCAGCAGCCGGGCCAGGGGGCTTTCACCCCTCCACTTT
TRBJ2-7,.,TRBV7-9,.,CASSPEGSGAYEQYF,TGTGCCAGCAGCCCCGAGGGGTCTGGCGCCTACGAGCAGTACTTC
TRBJ2-7,TRBD2,TRBV28,many,CASSSPGGMRHEQYF,TGTGCCAGCAGTTCCCCGGGAGGGATGAGACACGAGCAGTACTTC
TRBJ1-4,.,TRBV7-2,few,CASSLAPDRDEKLFF,TGTGCCAGCAGCTTAGCCCCTGACAGAGATGAAAAACTGTTTTTT
TRBJ1-1,.,TRBV20-1,few,CSARVPGKNTEAFF,TGCAGTGCTAGAGTGCCAGGCAAGAACACTGAAGCTTTCTTT
TRBJ1-2,.,TRBV20-1,.,CSAQGQLADGYAF,TGCAGTGCCCAGGGGCAACTCGCCGATGGCTACGCCTTC
TRBJ1-4,TRBD1,TRBV29-1,many,CSVPQGAAANEKLFF,TGCAGCGTTCCCCAGGGGGCGGCGGCTAATGAAAAACTGTTTTTT
TRBJ1-1,.,TRBV5-1,.,CASSLWRMNTEAFF,TGCGCCAGCAGCTTGTGGCGGATGAACACTGAAGCTTTCTTT
TRBJ1-5,.,TRBV20-1,.,CSATDFNQPQHF,TGCAGTGCTACAGATTTCAATCAGCCCCAGCATTTT
TRBJ1-1,.,TRBV20-1,many,CSAKGANTEAFF,TGCAGTGCTAAAGGGGCCAACACTGAAGCTTTCTTT
TRBJ1-1,.,TRBV2,many,CASTGYMNTEAFF,TGTGCCAGCACGGGATACATGAACACTGAAGCTTTCTTT
TRBJ1-4,.,TRBV7-9,many,CASSIRGEALGEKLFF,TGTGCCAGCAGCATCCGCGGGGAGGCGTTGGGGGAAAAACTGTTTTTT
TRBJ1-6,.,TRBV7-8,.,CASSLAGAFDSPLHF,TGTGCCAGCAGCTTAGCCGGTGCCTTTGATTCACCCCTCCACTTT
TRBJ1-6,.,TRBV25-1,few,CASSDGQKNSPLHF,TGTGCCAGCAGTGATGGACAGAAGAATTCACCCCTCCACTTT